The rows below give T cell receptor beta chains drawn from one sample of a study of OX40 agonist ivuxolimab in advanced cancers. Using immunoSEQ multiplex PCR, the repertoire was profiled, and TCRdb retains in-frame clones only, with some absent. This table has some 80,000 clones, 65% to 90% appearing once. The source was CD4+ or CD8+ T cells sorted from blood, collected in a trial of the OX40 agonist ivuxolimab. Receptors were obtained from an adult with an advanced solid tumor such as melanoma, head and neck, liver or kidney cancer. Each CDR3 is given with its conserved first and last residue. D genes are given only for firm matches. Clone sizes are given selectively: once, few, many, or a class where the clone is expanded.

V gene	clone size	D gene	J gene	CDR3 protein	CDR3 DNA
TRBV15	once	-	TRBJ1-5	CATSSYRYSNQPQHF	TGTGCCACCAGCAGTTACAGGTATAGCAATCAGCCCCAGCATTTT
TRBV29-1	-	-	TRBJ2-5	CSGGGGTETQYF	TGCAGCGGTGGCGGCGGGACAGAGACCCAGTACTTC
TRBV10-2	-	TRBD1	TRBJ1-2	CASSLQGNYGYTF	TGCGCCAGCAGCCTACAGGGGAACTATGGCTACACCTTC
TRBV5-1	-	TRBD1	TRBJ1-2	CASSLAGQGSHYAGGYTF	TGCGCCAGCAGCTTGGCGGGACAGGGGTCACACTATGCTGGGGGCTACACCTTC
TRBV2	once	-	TRBJ1-2	CASSESWQVYGYTF	TGTGCCAGCAGTGAGTCGTGGCAGGTCTATGGCTACACCTTC
TRBV18	-	TRBD2	TRBJ2-2	CASSLQTTSGNTGELFF	TGTGCCAGCTCCCTCCAAACGACTAGCGGGAACACCGGGGAGCTGTTTTTT
TRBV9	-	TRBD2	TRBJ2-5	CASSVAAGEGTQYF	TGTGCCAGCAGCGTAGCAGCGGGGGAAGGGACCCAGTACTTC
TRBV5-1	-	-	TRBJ2-1	CASSSEPGGPSSYNEQFF	TGCGCCAGCAGCTCGGAACCAGGGGGGCCGAGCTCCTACAATGAGCAGTTCTTC
TRBV7-2	-	-	TRBJ1-3	CASLQGPGNTIYF	TGTGCCAGCCTCCAAGGGCCTGGAAACACCATATATTTT
TRBV7-8	-	-	TRBJ1-1	CASSTAGEAFF	TGTGCCAGCAGCACCGCGGGAGAAGCTTTCTTT
TRBV10-3	-	-	TRBJ1-4	CAISAQSGTNEKLFF	TGTGCCATCAGTGCCCAATCGGGTACTAATGAAAAACTGTTTTTT
TRBV7-2	-	-	TRBJ2-3	CASSLALGVDTQYF	TGTGCCAGCAGCTTAGCGCTAGGGGTTGATACGCAGTATTTT
TRBV9	-	-	TRBJ2-5	CASSAGWGGTETQYF	TGTGCCAGCAGCGCGGGTTGGGGGGGCACAGAGACCCAGTACTTC
TRBV5-1	once	-	TRBJ2-7	CASSPPSYEQYF	TGCGCCAGCAGTCCCCCTTCCTACGAGCAGTACTTC
TRBV2	-	-	TRBJ1-5	CASSAFEGIQPQHF	TGTGCCAGCAGTGCGTTTGAGGGAATCCAGCCCCAGCATTTT
TRBV27	-	-	TRBJ1-1	CASSLKSWDPTEAFF	TGTGCCAGCAGTTTAAAATCTTGGGACCCCACTGAAGCTTTCTTT
TRBV6-1	-	-	TRBJ1-2	CASSFLLAGNGYTF	TGTGCCAGCAGTTTTCTATTGGCGGGGAATGGCTACACCTTC
TRBV11-3	-	-	TRBJ2-7	CASSLGSRGTDEQYF	TGTGCCAGCAGCTTAGGATCTCGGGGGACCGACGAGCAGTACTTC
TRBV5-4	once	-	TRBJ1-2	CASSPTDSTYGYTF	TGTGCCAGCAGCCCCACGGACTCAACCTATGGCTACACCTTC
TRBV12-5	-	-	TRBJ2-2	CASGLGTGNTGELFF	TGTGCTAGTGGTTTAGGGACGGGAAACACCGGGGAGCTGTTTTTT
TRBV10-3	-	TRBD1	TRBJ2-3	CAISEWKGQGTDTQYF	TGTGCCATCAGTGAGTGGAAGGGACAGGGGACAGATACGCAGTATTTT
TRBV28	-	-	TRBJ2-5	CASSQGQETQYF	TGTGCCAGCAGTCAAGGTCAAGAGACCCAGTACTTC
TRBV19	-	-	TRBJ2-2	CASRVGTNTGELFF	TGTGCCAGTAGAGTAGGGACGAACACCGGGGAGCTGTTTTTT
TRBV7-1	-	-	TRBJ2-7	CASSPPAGEQYF	TGTGCCAGCAGCCCCCCGGCTGGGGAGCAGTACTTC
TRBV7-8	-	TRBD1	TRBJ1-1	CASSPDRAEAFF	TGTGCCAGCAGCCCAGACAGGGCGGAAGCTTTCTTT
TRBV5-3	-	TRBD1	TRBJ1-4	CASSLTSDRGEKLFF	TGTGCCAGCAGCTTAACCTCGGACAGGGGTGAAAAACTGTTTTTT
TRBV11-2	-	-	TRBJ2-2	CASSLGGRAGELFF	TGTGCCAGCAGCTTGGGGGGTAGAGCCGGGGAGCTGTTTTTT
TRBV30	-	-	TRBJ2-3	CAWSVTYTDTQYF	TGTGCCTGGAGTGTAACCTACACAGATACGCAGTATTTT
TRBV29-1	-	TRBD1	TRBJ1-3	CSVGTGPGNTIYF	TGCAGCGTTGGGACAGGCCCCGGAAACACCATATATTTT
TRBV5-4	-	TRBD2	TRBJ2-7	CASSLGLAVYEQYF	TGTGCCAGCAGCTTGGGACTAGCCGTGTACGAGCAGTACTTC
TRBV5-1	once	TRBD1	TRBJ1-5	CASRSTGDSNQPQHF	TGCGCCAGCAGATCGACAGGGGATAGCAATCAGCCCCAGCATTTT
TRBV28	-	-	TRBJ2-7	CASRLNGPLSYEQYF	TGTGCCAGCAGATTAAACGGGCCCCTCTCCTACGAGCAGTACTTC
TRBV11-2	-	-	TRBJ1-2	CASSLEGAANYGYTF	TGTGCCAGCAGCTTAGAGGGGGCGGCTAACTATGGCTACACCTTC
TRBV20-1	-	-	TRBJ1-4	CSARKAGLFF	TGCAGTGCTAGAAAAGCGGGTTTGTTTTTT
TRBV25-1	-	TRBD2	TRBJ2-5	CAAGRAGVGETQYF	TGTGCTGCCGGAAGAGCGGGGGTGGGAGAGACCCAGTACTTC
TRBV7-3	-	TRBD2	TRBJ2-2	CASSPNGGANTGELFF	TGTGCCAGCAGCCCCAACGGGGGGGCGAACACCGGGGAGCTGTTTTTT
TRBV19	few	-	TRBJ1-5	CASSIVGQANQPQHF	TGTGCCAGTAGTATAGTGGGGCAGGCCAATCAGCCCCAGCATTTT
TRBV5-1	-	-	TRBJ1-1	CASSLERVAEAFF	TGCGCCAGCAGCTTGGAAAGGGTGGCTGAAGCTTTCTTT
TRBV4-1	few	-	TRBJ1-1	CASSQVRVLRVNTEAFF	TGCGCCAGCAGCCAAGTCAGGGTTTTACGTGTGAACACTGAAGCTTTCTTT
TRBV9	-	TRBD1	TRBJ2-6	CASSPPPGQAFSGANVLTF	TGTGCCAGCAGCCCCCCCCCGGGACAGGCCTTCTCTGGGGCCAACGTCCTGACTTTC
TRBV27	-	-	TRBJ2-7	CASPGGGGEQYF	TGTGCCAGCCCCGGTGGGGGCGGCGAGCAGTACTTC
TRBV19	-	TRBD1	TRBJ2-7	CASRPGTGGSYEQYF	TGTGCCAGCCGACCTGGGACAGGGGGATCCTACGAGCAGTACTTC
TRBV7-9	once	TRBD2	TRBJ2-7	CASTSWRGAYEQYF	TGTGCCAGCACCTCCTGGCGGGGGGCCTACGAGCAGTACTTC
TRBV4-1	-	TRBD2	TRBJ2-3	CASSHTAGGQTDTQYF	TGCGCCAGCAGCCATACGGCGGGGGGGCAGACAGATACGCAGTATTTT
TRBV7-6	-	-	TRBJ2-5	CASSWGRSQETQYF	TGTGCCAGCAGCTGGGGGCGGAGCCAAGAGACCCAGTACTTC
TRBV12-5	few	-	TRBJ2-3	CASETAYGGVPDTQYF	TGTGCTAGTGAGACCGCTTATGGCGGGGTACCAGATACGCAGTATTTT
TRBV27	-	-	TRBJ2-7	CASSPSRKTYEQYF	TGTGCCAGCAGTCCGTCTAGAAAAACCTACGAGCAGTACTTC
TRBV29-1	-	-	TRBJ2-7	CSVEDGGGLEQYF	TGCAGCGTTGAGGATGGGGGGGGCCTCGAGCAGTACTTC
TRBV7-7	-	TRBD1	TRBJ2-5	CASSSAGGRETQYF	TGTGCCAGCAGCTCGGCAGGGGGTAGAGAGACCCAGTACTTC
TRBV5-1	-	-	TRBJ2-2	CASRVQVNTGELFF	TGCGCCAGCAGGGTACAGGTTAACACCGGGGAGCTGTTTTTT
TRBV9	-	TRBD1	TRBJ1-1	CASSTSGTGVTEAFF	TGTGCCAGCAGCACATCCGGGACAGGGGTCACTGAAGCTTTCTTT
TRBV19	-	-	TRBJ1-6	CASSLQGPWYSPLHF	TGTGCCAGTAGTCTCCAAGGGCCGTGGTATTCACCCCTCCACTTT
TRBV18	-	-	TRBJ2-7	CASSVDITYEQYF	TGTGCCAGCTCGGTGGACATAACCTACGAGCAGTACTTC
TRBV9	-	-	TRBJ2-3	CASSHSQDGGTDTQYF	TGTGCCAGCAGCCACTCACAGGACGGGGGCACAGATACGCAGTATTTT